What follows is one T cell receptor (beta chain) and its context. This clonotype occurred many times. This receptor's antigen is unknown. Base qualities are not recorded, but no much larger clone differs from it by a single base. The treatment or condition label, read with the paper, signifies: live attenuated yellow fever vaccine strain. A standard Ficoll-Paque protocol was used to isolate PBMCs from peripheral blood. Dynabeads CD4 and CD8 positive selection kits were used to isolate the CD4 and CD8 T-cell fractions. TriZol was used to extract RNA from bulk PBMCs, from CD4 and CD8 fractions, and from dextramer-positive and dextramer-negative fractions. The data stem from a study of T cells after yellow fever vaccination (dated by TCRdb to between 2019 and 2020). In the study overall: The SMART-Seq v4 Ultra Low Input RNA kit was used to prepare libraries from fractions with low cell numbers. To follow T-cell clones before and after primary and booster YFV17D yellow fever vaccination, bulk TCR alpha and beta repertoires were sequenced over time. The cohort comprised two healthy male donors, one aged 18 to 30 and one aged 30 to 40 years. Blood was drawn at multiple timepoints before and after primary and secondary immunization, with bulk PBMC replicates and cell subsets isolated. The full study reports these points: After the booster, most of the clones that had expanded following primary vaccination were detected again (roughly 96% of CD4 and 80% to 90% of CD8), which suggests that memory was broadly maintained. A small share of clonotypes was detected in both CD4 and CD8 compartments, with the overlap likely arising from convergent recombination. Compared with the primary T-cell response, the secondary T-cell response was faster but weaker, reaching its peak on day 5 rather than on day 15. Only a couple of donors were included in the study, so the extent to which the findings can be generalized is limited. Computational filtering was needed because FACS-sorted repertoires could contain abundant contaminating clonotypes from the bulk population.

TCR cDNA was synthesized by 5'RACE template switching, through which a universal primer site and unique molecular identifiers were introduced. Priming for cDNA synthesis came from both the TCR alpha and TCR beta constant segments. Two PCR steps were used to amplify libraries, with sample barcodes and sequencing adapters being added in the second step. Sequencing of libraries was performed on Illumina HiSeq 2500 (2x100 bp) or NovaSeq (2x150 bp). Per the authors' processing: Reads were demultiplexed and collapsed into UMI consensus sequences with MIGEC, and V(D)J alignment was performed with MiXCR. Using edgeR on replicate PBMC samples, clonotypes were called vaccine-responding if FDR was below 0.01 and the log2 fold change was above 5 up to day 15. Bulk clonotypes were assigned CD4 or CD8 identity according to which sequenced CD4 or CD8 repertoire held them at higher abundance. TCRdb's own reprocessing of the public reads used fastp at Q25 and MiXCR and kept productive beta chains. Rows with one shared CDR3 protein collapse into an entry with the most common genes and DNA. What appears here as the V and J calls and clone size reflects TCRdb's work, not the paper's. This sample has 150,000 to 200,000 distinct CDR3 sequences in its table, and under 7.5% of those were observed once. Jointly, the top ten make up approximately 2.5% of the sample.

V and J are truncated by 4 bases and 4 bases respectively, leaving an intervening sequence of 11 bases. Counted from cysteine to phenylalanine, this CDR3 has 14 amino acids. Just the 42-base CDR3 DNA is kept, in frame starting at base 1. The germline V gene sets CDR1 to LGHNA and CDR2 to YNFKEQ. This material consisted of CD4+ T cells sorted from PBMCs, taken 5 days after the first yellow fever vaccination. The chain is encoded by TRBV4-2 joined to TRBJ1-5, with the D gene uncertain. This TCR came from a man between 18 and 35 years old who received the YFV17D yellow fever vaccine. The DNA sequence is given as TGTGCCAGCAGCCCAACCTCGGGGAATCAGCCCCAGCATTTT. Protein translation: CASSPTSGNQPQHF.